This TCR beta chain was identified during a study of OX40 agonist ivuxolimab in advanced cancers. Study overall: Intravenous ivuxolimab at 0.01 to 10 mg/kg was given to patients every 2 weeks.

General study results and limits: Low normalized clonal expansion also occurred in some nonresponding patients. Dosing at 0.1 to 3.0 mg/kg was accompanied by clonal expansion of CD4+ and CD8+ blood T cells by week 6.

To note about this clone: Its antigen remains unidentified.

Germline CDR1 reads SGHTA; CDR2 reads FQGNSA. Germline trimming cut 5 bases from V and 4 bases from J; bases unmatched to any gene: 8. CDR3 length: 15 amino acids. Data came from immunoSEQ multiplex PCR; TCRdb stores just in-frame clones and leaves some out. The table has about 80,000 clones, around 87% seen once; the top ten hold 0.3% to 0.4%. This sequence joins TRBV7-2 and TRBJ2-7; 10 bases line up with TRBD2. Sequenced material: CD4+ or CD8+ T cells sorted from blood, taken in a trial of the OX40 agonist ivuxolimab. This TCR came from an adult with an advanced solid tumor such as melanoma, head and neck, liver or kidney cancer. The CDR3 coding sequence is TGTGCCAGCAGCCCGGGTGAACTAGCGGGATACGAGCAGTACTTC. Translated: CASSPGELAGYEQYF.